Listed below are T cell receptor beta chains from one sample, sequenced in a study of blood T cell repertoires in COVID-19. The table came from immunoSEQ multiplex PCR; TCRdb's copy has only in-frame clones and leaves some out. The table has hundreds of thousands of clones, approximately 91% seen once. The sample taken for sequencing was peripheral blood. These receptor sequences come from a woman in her forties or fifties with COVID-19, enrolled during active disease. The CDR3 runs from the conserved cysteine through the conserved F or W. The D gene is left open where the match is weak. The size entry is marked missing in some rows and otherwise reads once, few, many or a size class.

cdr3_aa cdr3_nt j_call v_call clone_size d_call
CASSSLGGTRIHYGYTF TGTGCCAGCAGCTCACTGGGGGGGACAAGAATCCACTATGGCTACACCTTC TRBJ1-2 TRBV11-2 - -
CASSAFGQVGANTEAFF TGCGCCAGCAGCGCGTTCGGACAGGTGGGGGCGAACACTGAAGCTTTCTTT TRBJ1-1 TRBV5-1 - TRBD1
CSVGVGLDYGYTF TGCAGCGTTGGGGTGGGTCTAGACTATGGCTACACCTTC TRBJ1-2 TRBV29-1 - -
CASSPGERGGPWEQFF TGTGCCAGCAGCCCCGGTGAGCGGGGGGGCCCGTGGGAGCAGTTCTTC TRBJ2-1 TRBV16 - TRBD2
CASSPITGGLRGEQYF TGTGCCAGCAGCCCTATAACCGGGGGGCTTCGAGGCGAGCAGTACTTC TRBJ2-7 TRBV7-6 once -
CSAKGTDTQYF TGCAGTGCTAAGGGGACAGATACGCAGTATTTT TRBJ2-3 TRBV20-1 - -
CASSLVGGPGELFF TGTGCCAGCAGCTTAGTAGGGGGACCCGGGGAGCTGTTTTTT TRBJ2-2 TRBV7-9 - -
CASTIWTGGFYEQYF TGTGCCAGCACCATATGGACAGGGGGTTTCTACGAGCAGTACTTC TRBJ2-7 TRBV7-9 few TRBD1
CASGDTGTQYEQYF TGTGCCAGCGGTGATACCGGGACACAGTACGAGCAGTACTTC TRBJ2-7 TRBV2 - -
CASSLEPTPSSYNEQFF TGTGCCAGCAGCTTGGAACCCACCCCGAGCTCCTACAATGAGCAGTTCTTC TRBJ2-1 TRBV5-6 - -
CASSYSTATGAGGYTF TGTGCCAGCAGTTACTCTACCGCAACAGGGGCAGGCGGCTACACCTTC TRBJ1-2 TRBV6-6 - TRBD1
CASSANRDSETQYF TGTGCCAGTAGTGCTAACCGGGACTCAGAGACCCAGTACTTC TRBJ2-5 TRBV19 - -
CSASSTNRRDEQYF TGCAGTGCTAGTAGCACCAACAGGCGCGACGAGCAGTACTTC TRBJ2-7 TRBV20-1 - -
CASSLAGGGLYNEQFF TGTGCCAGCAGCTTGGCCGGGGGGGGCCTCTACAATGAGCAGTTCTTC TRBJ2-1 TRBV5-5 - TRBD2
CAINGAGGPDTGELFF TGTGCCATCAACGGGGCGGGGGGACCTGACACCGGGGAGCTGTTTTTT TRBJ2-2 TRBV10-3 - TRBD2
CASSFGPAEAFF TGTGCCAGCAGTTTTGGGCCTGCTGAAGCTTTCTTT TRBJ1-1 TRBV12-3/TRBV12-4 once -
CASSFRPPGQGARTNEKLFF TGCGCCAGCAGCTTCCGACCCCCGGGACAGGGGGCTAGAACTAATGAAAAACTGTTTTTT TRBJ1-4 TRBV4-1 - TRBD1
CASSLLGQGQEKLFF TGTGCCAGCAGCCTGCTGGGCCAGGGTCAGGAAAAACTGTTTTTT TRBJ1-4 TRBV7-8 once -